This T cell receptor beta chain stems from a study of shared clonotypes between healthy human individuals. The V end lost 2 bases, the J end lost 4 bases, and 11 bases lay between the germline ends. The CDR3 spans 14 residues. Per the germline V gene, CDR1 is MRHNA and CDR2 is SNTAGT. In this sample, this clone turned up many times. The target antigen is unknown. Overall study findings and caveats: Lower generation probabilities were found for non-shared clonotypes than for those shared by all four donors. Naive CD4 clonotype sharing across four donors was around 5%.

Authors' analysis steps: Junction-only sequences without quality scores came from ImmunoSEQ, so filtering differed. Clones were read by immunoSEQ multiplex PCR, and TCRdb kept only the in-frame ones, dropping some. V and J calls and clone size are those listed in that table; D and trimming were worked out from the DNA. The sample includes 80,000 to 100,000 clones, 60% to 70% of them seen just once. Sample: memory CD8+ T cells sorted from blood. Subset given: CD45RO+ cells pooled with CCR7-negative TemRA cells. The chain combines TRBV6-4 with TRBJ1-2; D remains ambiguous. The receptor was isolated from a man aged 25 to 40 in good health. The chain's CDR3 is CASSDGSSSYGYTF. The DNA of the CDR3 is TGTGCCAGCAGTGACGGGTCCAGTTCCTATGGCTACACCTTC.